These 30 T cell receptor beta chains were sequenced from one sample in a study of immune cell composition in non-small cell lung cancer. Produced via immunoSEQ multiplex PCR; TCRdb's table is partial and in-frame only. Among about 3,400 clones, approximately 71% were seen once, and the ten largest hold about a fifth. Normal lung was taken at the farthest possible site, at least 3 cm from tumour. The sample taken for sequencing was non-adjacent lung tissue. All receptors derive from a human donor with non-small cell lung cancer.

The rearrangement joins TRBV14 to TRBJ2-2, with D possibly being TRBD1 (6 bases). Germline CDR1 is SGHDN and CDR2 is FVKESK. CDR3 length: 15 amino acids. With 1 base removed from V and 5 bases from J, the gap between germline ends came to 11 bases. The CDR3 sequence is CASSQGTVTTGELFF. The CDR3 bases are TGTGCCAGCAGCCAAGGGACAGTTACGACCGGGGAGCTGTTTTTT.

V usage is TRBV11-2 and J usage is TRBJ2-2; perhaps TRBD1 as D (5 bases). Germline V gives CDR1 SGHAT, CDR2 FQNNGV. This CDR3 is 14 amino acids long. V lost 6 bases and J lost 5, with 13 bases in between. This CDR3 reads CASRGDRPTGELFF. CDR3 bases: TGTGCCAGCAGAGGAGACAGACCGACCGGGGAGCTGTTTTTT.

This clone was detected only once. The chain links TRBV7-2 to TRBJ1-1; D gene unclear. This CDR3 spans 14 amino acids. Germline V gene data show CDR1 as SGHTA and CDR2 as FQGNSA. The ends were cut back, 5 bases at V and 1 base at J, with 11 bases in the middle. Here the CDR3 reads CASSRQTQNTEAFF. The CDR3 DNA is TGTGCCAGCAGCCGCCAGACACAGAACACTGAAGCTTTCTTT.

The chain combines TRBV27 with TRBJ2-1, with 7 bases fitting TRBD1. V shed 2 bases, J shed 7 bases, and the junction held 8 bases outside the gene matches. CDR3 length: 15 amino acids. Germline V gene sequence: CDR1 MNHEY, CDR2 SMNVEV (reference sequence). CDR3 sequence: CASSLRDSHQNEQFF. The CDR3 DNA follows: TGTGCCAGCAGTTTAAGGGACAGTCACCAGAATGAGCAGTTCTTC.

This clone was found a few times. This rearrangement joins TRBV2 to TRBJ2-7; 8 bases are shared with TRBD1. This CDR3 spans 16 amino acids. CDR1 is SNHLY and CDR2 is FYNNEI in the germline V gene. With V trimmed by 6 bases and J by 1 base, 11 bases remained unmatched. The CDR3 region is CASRPMGQEYSYEQYF. Written as DNA, the CDR3 is TGTGCCAGCAGGCCCATGGGACAGGAGTATTCCTACGAGCAGTACTTC. Full variable domain (missing parts from reference TRBV2 and TRBJ2-7): EPEVTQTPSHQVTQMGQEVILRCVPISNHLYFYWYRQILGQKVEFLVSFYNNEISEKSEIFDDQFSVERPDGSNFTLKIRSTKLEDSAMYFCASRPMGQEYSYEQYFGPGTRLTVT.

This sequence joins TRBV11-3 and TRBJ1-1; D gene uncertain. The germline V and J ends were trimmed by 4 bases and 3 bases, with 15 bases remaining between them. Germline V gene lookup returns CDR1 SGHNT and CDR2 YENEEA. CDR3 size: 15 residues. CDR3 protein: CASSSNRYADTEAFF. The CDR3 nucleotides read TGTGCCAGCAGCTCTAACCGATACGCGGACACTGAAGCTTTCTTT.

The sample holds one count of this clone. The genes are TRBV21-1 and TRBJ2-5; the D call of TRBD1 is as the table states it, not checked on the DNA. TRBV21-1 corresponds to a pseudogene. The CDR3 consists of 14 residues. This CDR3 reads CASSKRQGQETQYF. The CDR3 DNA is TGTGCCAGCAGCAAAAGGCAGGGCCAAGAGACCCAGTACTTC.

Only a few counts were recorded for this clone. The genes are TRBV6-5 and TRBJ1-6, with D uncertain. Germline V lookup: CDR1 MNHEY, CDR2 SVGAGI. Deletions cut 5 bases from V and 5 bases from J, with 13 bases between. The length of the CDR3 is 15 residues. This CDR3 reads CASSRQVLDNSPLHF. CDR3 nucleotides: TGTGCCAGCAGTCGTCAGGTACTAGATAATTCACCCCTCCACTTT.

V and J are TRBV7-6 and TRBJ2-3; no clear D. V was pared by 1 base and J by 0 bases, with 5 bases between. This CDR3 has 14 residues. Germline lookup yields CDR1 SGHVS and CDR2 FNYEAQ. The CDR3 is CASSLEPSTDTQYF. The CDR3 bases are TGTGCCAGCAGCTTAGAGCCCAGCACAGATACGCAGTATTTT.

V and J are TRBV2 and TRBJ1-2, with 8 bases lining up with TRBD1. Germline V gene data show CDR1 as SNHLY and CDR2 as FYNNEI. With 3 bases clipped from V and 2 bases from J, the junction kept 2 bases outside the gene matches. The CDR3 loop spans 14 amino acids. The CDR3, as DNA: TGTGCCAGCAGTGATCAGGGGGCAAACTATGGCTACACCTTC. Its translation is CASSDQGANYGYTF.

J is TRBJ1-2 and V is TRBV19; 7 nucleotides agree with TRBD1. The length of the CDR3 is 13 residues. The V and J ends lost 4 bases and 4 bases, in that order; junction bases with no gene match: 3. Germline V gene data show CDR1 as LNHDA and CDR2 as SQIVND (reference sequence). CDR3 residues: CASSKQGFYGYTF. As DNA, the CDR3 is TGTGCCAGTAGTAAACAGGGGTTCTATGGCTACACCTTC.

This clone has only a few counts. This chain links TRBV6-6 with TRBJ2-5; 9 bases are shared with TRBD1. The V and J ends lost 6 bases and 5 bases, in that order; junction bases with no gene match: 1. This CDR3 has 12 residues. Germline CDR1 and CDR2: MNHNY and SVGAGI (reference sequence). The CDR3 DNA is TGTGCCAGCAGAGACAGGGGGGAGACCCAGTACTTC. Translating it yields CASRDRGETQYF.

This chain uses TRBV18 with TRBJ2-7; D is uncertain. The germline V gene encodes CDR1 KGHSH and CDR2 LQKENI. The CDR3 runs 12 residues. Deletions cut 3 bases from V and 6 bases from J, with 9 bases between. Here the CDR3 reads CASSPTPTEQYF. The CDR3 nucleotides read TGTGCCAGCTCACCCACCCCTACCGAGCAGTACTTC.

V and J are TRBV7-3 and TRBJ2-3; 9 bases are shared with TRBD2. Germline CDR1 and CDR2: SGHTA and FQGTGA. V dropped 3 bases and J dropped 5; count of bases not matched to a gene: 6. The length of the CDR3 is 15 residues. Here the CDR3 DNA reads TGTGCCAGCAGCTTTTCTAGCGGGGTGGTAGATACGCAGTATTTT. Amino acid sequence: CASSFSSGVVDTQYF.

This clone was counted a few times. The chain recombines TRBV7-6 with TRBJ2-7, with D maybe TRBD1 (5 bases). The germline V gene encodes CDR1 SGHVS and CDR2 FNYEAQ. Trimming took 5 bases from V and 6 from J, leaving 8 bases between them. This CDR3 comprises 11 residues. The CDR3, as DNA: TGTGCCAGCAGCCAGGGCCTCGAGCAGTACTTC. Residues: CASSQGLEQYF. Supplemented by reference TRBV7-6 and TRBJ2-7, the full variable domain reads GAGVSQSPRYKVTKRGQDVALRCDPISGHVSLYWYRQALGQGPEFLTYFNYEAQQDKSGLPNDRFSAERPEGSISTLTIQRTEQRDSAMYRCASSQGLEQYFGPGTRLTVT.

The chain has TRBV7-2 and TRBJ2-5, with D possibly TRBD2 on 6 matching bases. The germline V and J ends were trimmed by 5 bases and 3 bases, with 13 bases remaining between them. Germline V gene data show CDR1 as SGHTA and CDR2 as FQGNSA. The CDR3 is 14 amino acids. CDR3 nucleotide sequence: TGTGCCAGCAGCAGAAACCGGGGGAAAGAGACCCAGTACTTC. It codes for CASSRNRGKETQYF. Combining the CDR3 with reference TRBV7-2 and TRBJ2-5 gives the whole variable domain GAGVSQSPSNKVTEKGKDVELRCDPISGHTALYWYRQSLGQGLEFLIYFQGNSAPDKSGLPSDRFSAERTGGSVSTLTIQRTQQEDSAVYLCASSRNRGKETQYFGPGTRLLVL.

The chain links TRBV2 to TRBJ2-4; D is perhaps TRBD2 (6 bases). The germline V gene encodes CDR1 SNHLY and CDR2 FYNNEI. V shed 1 base and J shed 7 bases, with 8 bases lying between them. The CDR3 has 13 amino acids. The CDR3 region is CASSEGLVNIQYF. The CDR3 bases are TGTGCCAGCAGTGAAGGACTAGTGAACATTCAGTACTTC.

J is TRBJ1-1 and V is TRBV13, with D unclear. V was trimmed by 5 bases and J by 6 bases, leaving 13 bases between them. The CDR3 contains 13 residues. The germline V gene encodes CDR1 PRHDT and CDR2 FYEKMQ (reference sequence). CDR3 sequence reads: CASSLRRVAEAFF. CDR3 DNA sequence: TGTGCCAGCAGCCTCCGGAGGGTCGCTGAAGCTTTCTTT.

This sequence joins TRBV4-1 and TRBJ2-4, with D tentatively TRBD2 (5 bases). Germline V gene data show CDR1 as MGHRA and CDR2 as YSYEKL. The CDR3 contains 14 residues. Trimming took off 0 bases at V and 12 bases at J, with 15 bases between the two ends. CDR3 nucleotides: TGCGCCAGCAGCCAAGATTTTGAGCGGAGTGCTCAGTACTTC. Its protein product is CASSQDFERSAQYF.

This chain uses TRBV25-1 with TRBJ2-1, with a possible D match to TRBD2 (6 bases). Germline V gives CDR1 MGHDK, CDR2 SYGVNS. The V end was cut by 1 base, the J end by 11 bases, with 12 bases between. This CDR3 is built from 13 residues. CDR3: CASSESGEPQQFF. CDR3 sequence (DNA): TGTGCCAGCAGTGAATCGGGAGAGCCCCAGCAGTTCTTC.

The gene calls are TRBV19 and TRBJ2-1; 8 bases match TRBD2. CDR3 length: 15 residues. The V gene's germline CDR1 is LNHDA and CDR2 SQIVND (reference sequence). Unmatched junction bases numbered 2, after V lost 0 bases and J lost 4 bases. As DNA, the CDR3 is TGTGCCAGTAGTATAGAAGCGGGGGCATACAATGAGCAGTTCTTC. Translated, it gives CASSIEAGAYNEQFF.

The rearrangement joins TRBV2 to TRBJ2-7, with D uncertain. The V end lost 3 bases, the J end lost 7 bases, and 19 bases lay between the germline ends. The germline CDR1 and CDR2 sequences are SNHLY and FYNNEI. The CDR3 loop spans 15 amino acids. CDR3 protein: CASSDVYSDLGEQYF. CDR3 coding DNA: TGTGCCAGCAGTGATGTTTACTCTGACCTCGGGGAGCAGTACTTC.

This clone occurred a few times. The chain employs TRBV29-1 and TRBJ1-2; D gene uncertain. Germline lookup yields CDR1 SQVTM and CDR2 ANQGSEA. Trimming left V 2 bases short and J 2 bases short, with 6 bases between. This CDR3 has 12 amino acids. The CDR3 DNA is TGCAGCGTTGAATACAGAAACTATGGCTACACCTTC. This codes for CSVEYRNYGYTF. The full variable domain, with the rest looked up from reference TRBV29-1 and TRBJ1-2, is SAVISQKPSRDICQRGTSLTIQCQVDSQVTMMFWYRQQPGQSLTLIATANQGSEATYESGFVIDKFPISRPNLTFSTLTVSNMSPEDSSIYLCSVEYRNYGYTFGSGTRLTVV.

V is TRBV2 and J is TRBJ2-3, with 8 bases lining up with TRBD1. This CDR3 contains 15 residues. CDR1 SNHLY and CDR2 FYNNEI come from the germline V gene. Germline trimming cut 6 bases from V and 2 bases from J; bases unmatched to any gene: 7. The DNA for the CDR3 is TGTGCCAGCAGCCCTGGACAGGGATACACAGATACGCAGTATTTT. Translation gives CASSPGQGYTDTQYF.

This chain connects TRBV4-3 to TRBJ2-1; perhaps TRBD2 as D (5 bases). The CDR3 runs 14 residues. Germline V gene data show CDR1 as LGHNA and CDR2 as YSLEER. V was cut by 1 base and J by 6 bases, with 10 bases left in between. The CDR3 here is CASSQGRLANEQFF. The CDR3 nucleotides read TGCGCCAGCAGCCAAGGCCGGCTAGCCAATGAGCAGTTCTTC.

The table lists this clone with a few counts. V and J are TRBV16 and TRBJ1-5, with a weak D call TRBD1 (6 bases). Deletions cut 7 bases from V and 0 bases from J, with 10 bases between. Per the germline V gene, CDR1 is KGHSY and CDR2 is FQNENV. This CDR3 is built from 14 residues. CDR3 bases: TGTGCCAGCACCCGGACAGATAGCAATCAGCCCCAGCATTTT. It encodes CASTRTDSNQPQHF.

This clone was seen a handful of times. The chain couples TRBV9 to TRBJ1-3; 7 nucleotides align to TRBD1. The length of the CDR3 is 13 residues. Germline CDR1 SGDLS, CDR2 YYNGEE. Trimming removed 5 bases from V and 4 bases from J; junction bases left unmatched: 3. For the CDR3, the DNA is TGTGCCAGCAGTCCAGGGGGAGGAAACACCATATATTTT. Translated, it gives CASSPGGGNTIYF.

V and J are TRBV7-2 and TRBJ2-7; D is possibly TRBD2 (5 bases). The V gene lost 7 bases and the J gene lost 0 bases, with 13 bases spanning the gap. The CDR3 is 14 amino acids. CDR1 and CDR2 (germline): SGHTA, FQGNSA. CDR3 sequence (DNA): TGTGCCAGCACAAGGGAGCCTAGCTCCTACGAGCAGTACTTC. Its protein is CASTREPSSYEQYF.

This clone was counted a few times. V gene TRBV5-1 combines with J gene TRBJ2-5, with TRBD1 identical over 8 bases. Trimming took 0 bases from V and 3 from J; bases not matched to a gene: 7. This CDR3 contains 16 residues. From germline, CDR1 is SGHRS and CDR2 YFSETQ. As DNA, the CDR3 is TGCGCCAGCAGCTTGGCCCCGGCGACAGGGGAAGAGACCCAGTACTTC. As protein: CASSLAPATGEETQYF.

V usage is TRBV10-3 and J usage is TRBJ2-2; 13 nucleotides match TRBD2. Trimming took 3 bases from V and 3 from J; bases not matched to a gene: 7. The CDR3 covers 18 residues. Germline CDR1 is ENHRY and CDR2 is SYGVKD. CDR3 DNA: TGTGCCATCAGTGAAAGGACTAGCGGGGGTAAACACACCGGGGAGCTGTTTTTT. This translates into CAISERTSGGKHTGELFF.